This T cell receptor (beta chain) stems from a study of OX40 agonist ivuxolimab in advanced cancers. Germline CDR1 is MGHRA and CDR2 is YSYEKL. Deletions cut 4 bases from V and 5 bases from J, with 14 bases between. The CDR3 runs 14 residues. This clone appeared a few times. What it binds is unknown. The timepoints at which blood was sampled were baseline, cycle 4 day 1, and cycle 7 day 1. The assay was immunoSEQ multiplex PCR, and TCRdb's table has in-frame clones only and misses some. The sample comprises some 70,000 clones, roughly 84% of which are singletons, and approximately 2% rests with the top ten. General study findings and limits: Low normalized T-cell clonal expansion was also seen in some nonresponders.

The V and J genes are TRBV4-1 and TRBJ2-5, with D perhaps being TRBD1 or TRBD2 (5 bases each). The specimen was CD4+ or CD8+ T cells sorted from blood, collected in a trial of the OX40 agonist ivuxolimab. The receptor's source is an adult with an advanced solid tumor such as melanoma, head and neck, liver or kidney cancer. CDR3 sequence: CASSLLRGSETQYF. CDR3 nucleotide sequence: TGCGCCAGCAGCCTCCTGAGGGGATCGGAGACCCAGTACTTC.